The 17 T cell receptor beta chains below were found in one sample sequenced in a study of quantifying T cell responses using KT2 cells. Study context: RNA was reverse transcribed with TCR alpha and beta constant-region primers.

The cDNA 3' end received a ligated oligonucleotide with a UMI. An equimolar mix of RC1.1 and RC1.2 primed the beta chain across TRBC1 and TRBC2. TCRdb reprocessed the UMI-ligation and nested PCR reads via MiXCR and lists one record per CDR3 protein. Of just under 50,000 distinct CDR3 sequences listed, 9.5% to 13% are singletons. The material sequenced was PBMCs spiked with cells of the T cell clone KT2. All receptors derive from a human donor.

This clonotype has just a few counts. This chain joins TRBV12-3 or TRBV12-4 and TRBJ2-7; TRBD2 matches at 7 bases. The CDR3 runs 13 residues. V gave up 3 bases and J gave up 7 bases; unmatched junction bases: 6. The CDR3: CASSFGAGVEQYF. The CDR3 nucleotides read TGTGCCAGCAGTTTCGGGGCGGGGGTTGAGCAGTACTTC.

There are many counts of this clonotype. This rearrangement joins TRBV5-1 to TRBJ2-3, with 9 bases matching TRBD2. J gave up 0 bases and V 0 bases, and 8 bases lay outside the gene matches. The CDR3 runs 18 residues. Germline CDR1 and CDR2: SGHRS and YFSETQ. CDR3 in amino acids: CASSLGAGGRSSTDTQYF. For the CDR3, the DNA is TGCGCCAGCAGCTTGGGAGCGGGAGGTCGGTCTAGCACAGATACGCAGTATTTT.

This chain connects TRBV30 to TRBJ2-7; D uncertain. With 2 bases removed from V and 0 bases from J, the gap between germline ends came to 5 bases. The CDR3 has 12 residues. Germline CDR1 reads GTSNPN; CDR2 reads SVGIG (reference sequence). The CDR3, as DNA: TGTGCCTGGAGTAAATCCTCCTACGAGCAGTACTTC. As protein: CAWSKSSYEQYF.

This clonotype was observed a few times. The gene calls are TRBV7-2 and TRBJ2-3, with D perhaps matching TRBD2 (5 bases). This CDR3 is built from 14 residues. Trimming removed 4 bases at V and 0 bases at J, with 8 bases between. CDR1 and CDR2 (germline): SGHTA, FQGNSA. CDR3 loop: CASSSQRSTDTQYF. The CDR3 region has the DNA TGTGCCAGCAGCTCACAGCGGAGCACAGATACGCAGTATTTT.

The J gene is TRBJ2-4, the V gene TRBV5-1, with 11 bases that match TRBD2. From germline, CDR1 is SGHRS and CDR2 YFSETQ. CDR3 length equals 16 residues. Trimming cost V 5 bases and J 9 bases; bases outside gene matches: 13. The CDR3: CASRTVTSGGPGIQYF. In DNA, the CDR3 is TGCGCCAGCAGGACCGTTACTAGCGGGGGACCAGGCATTCAGTACTTC.

In this sample, this clonotype is medium-sized (0.01 to 0.1%). This chain connects TRBV7-6 to TRBJ2-7; D possibly corresponds to TRBD1 (5 bases). This CDR3 spans 14 amino acids. V was clipped by 1 base and J by 2 bases, with 9 bases between them. Germline values: CDR1 SGHVS, CDR2 FNYEAQ. The CDR3 here is CASSLGTGAYEQYF. The CDR3 DNA reads TGTGCCAGCAGCTTAGGAACAGGAGCCTACGAGCAGTACTTC.

This chain connects TRBV12-3 or TRBV12-4 to TRBJ2-7; D gene unclear. V was clipped by 2 bases and J by 0 bases, with 8 bases between them. The CDR3 consists of 14 residues. The CDR3 spells CASSLMGASYEQYF. The CDR3 coding sequence is TGTGCCAGCAGTTTAATGGGCGCCTCCTACGAGCAGTACTTC.

The genes are TRBV20-1 and TRBJ1-5; 10 nucleotides agree with TRBD1. The CDR3 is made up of 14 amino acids. The germline CDR1 and CDR2 sequences are DFQATT and SNEGSKA (reference sequence). V lost 5 bases, J lost 6 bases, and 7 bases stayed unmatched. The CDR3 region has the DNA TGCAGTGCTCGTGGGACAGGGGAGTCTCAGCCCCAGCATTTT. It codes for CSARGTGESQPQHF.

This clonotype has ten or more counts. The gene calls are TRBV29-1 and TRBJ2-3, with 10 bases identical to TRBD2. CDR3 size: 14 residues. Germline lookup yields CDR1 SQVTM and CDR2 ANQGSEA. The V gene end was trimmed by 4 bases and the J gene end by 1 base; junction bases not matched to a gene: 2. The CDR3 is CSVALAGGTDTQYF. The CDR3 DNA reads TGCAGCGTTGCCCTAGCGGGAGGCACAGATACGCAGTATTTT.

This clonotype was counted only a few times. The chain couples TRBV4-2 to TRBJ2-7; 11 positions match TRBD2. The ends lost 4 bases at V and 0 bases at J; junction bases unmatched: 5. The CDR3 extends over 16 amino acids. The germline CDR1 and CDR2 sequences are LGHNA and YNFKEQ. The CDR3, as DNA: TGTGCCAGCAGCCCGGTGACTAGCGGGAACTCCTACGAGCAGTACTTC. Its translation: CASSPVTSGNSYEQYF.

In its sample, this clonotype was seen many times. The V call is TRBV20-1, the J call TRBJ1-2; the D gene is possibly TRBD1 (6 bases). Germline loops: CDR1 DFQATT, CDR2 SNEGSKA (reference sequence). The CDR3 has 14 amino acids. V was shortened by 3 bases and J by 7 bases, with 18 bases between the two germline ends. The CDR3 reads CSASDSQGSRGYTF. The DNA for the CDR3 is TGCAGTGCTAGCGACTCACAGGGTAGTCGTGGCTACACCTTC.

V is TRBV10-3 and J is TRBJ1-3, with D tentatively TRBD1 (5 bases). CDR1 is ENHRY and CDR2 is SYGVKD in the germline V gene. The V gene lost 6 bases and the J gene lost 0 bases, with 12 bases spanning the gap. This CDR3 region has 15 residues. The CDR3 sequence is CAIRTQGYSGNTIYF. As DNA, the CDR3 is TGTGCCATCAGGACTCAGGGTTACTCTGGAAACACCATATATTTT.

This clonotype turned up a few times. This sequence joins TRBV7-8 and TRBJ2-2; D ambiguous. This CDR3 has 13 residues. Trimming left V 4 bases short and J 8 bases short, with 11 bases between. CDR1 SGHVS and CDR2 FQNEAQ come from the germline V gene. Here the CDR3 reads CASSYHGSGELFF. CDR3 DNA sequence: TGTGCCAGCAGCTACCACGGGTCGGGGGAGCTGTTTTTT.

The CDR3 here is CSAQRQINTEAFF. CDR3 bases: TGCAGTGCACAACGTCAGATTAACACTGAAGCTTTCTTT. The V and J genes are TRBV20-1 and TRBJ1-1, with D unclear. Germline values: CDR1 DFQATT, CDR2 SNEGSKA (reference sequence). Trimming stripped 6 bases from V and 2 bases from J, with 13 bases between. CDR3 length equals 13 residues.

In regard to this clonotype: This clone may be a read error of a much larger clone one base away. The chain employs TRBV10-3 and TRBJ2-3; D call uncertain. Germline V lookup: CDR1 ENHRY, CDR2 SYGVKD. This CDR3 comprises 15 residues. Trimming took off 10 bases at V and 11 bases at J, with 28 bases between the two ends. In DNA form, the CDR3 reads TGTGCCACCACGGGCAGTGGAAAAAGAGAGTCGGTGCAGTATTTT. Amino acid sequence: CATTGSGKRESVQYF.

This clonotype came up a few times. The chain carries TRBV4-1 and TRBJ2-2, with unresolved D. V was trimmed by 3 bases and J by 4 bases, leaving 12 bases between them. The CDR3 is 15 amino acids. Germline V gives CDR1 MGHRA, CDR2 YSYEKL. DNA for the CDR3: TGCGCCAGCAGCCAGGGCCCCTGGGGCACCGGGGAGCTGTTTTTT. Translated: CASSQGPWGTGELFF.

The table lists this clonotype with a few counts. V usage is TRBV20-1 and J usage is TRBJ2-3, with 14 bases matching TRBD2. The CDR3 loop spans 17 amino acids. The junction had 12 bases not matched to a gene; V was cut back by 6 bases and J by 4 bases. Germline CDR1 reads DFQATT; CDR2 reads SNEGSKA (reference sequence). The chain's CDR3 is CSARLAGGLGRSDTQYF. The CDR3 nucleotides read TGCAGTGCACGACTAGCGGGGGGGCTTGGTCGCTCAGATACGCAGTATTTT.